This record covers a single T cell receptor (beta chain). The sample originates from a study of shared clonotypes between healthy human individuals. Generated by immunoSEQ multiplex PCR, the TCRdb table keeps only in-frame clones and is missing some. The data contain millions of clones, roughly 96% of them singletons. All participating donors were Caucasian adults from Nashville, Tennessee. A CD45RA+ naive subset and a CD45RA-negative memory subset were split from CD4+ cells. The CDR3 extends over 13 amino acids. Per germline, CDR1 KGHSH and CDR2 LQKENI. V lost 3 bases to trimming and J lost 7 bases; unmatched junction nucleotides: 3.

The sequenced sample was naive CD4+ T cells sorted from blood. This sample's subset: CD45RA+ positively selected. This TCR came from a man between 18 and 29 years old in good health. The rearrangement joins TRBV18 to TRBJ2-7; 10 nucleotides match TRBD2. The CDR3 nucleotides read TGTGCCAGCTCACCCCTAGCGGGAGAGGAGCAGTACTTC. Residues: CASSPLAGEEQYF.